These T cell receptor beta chains were read from a single sample in a study of cytomegalovirus exposure and HLA in healthy donors. Clones were read by immunoSEQ multiplex PCR, and TCRdb kept only the in-frame ones, dropping some. This sample's table reports around 200,000 clones. The sample taken for sequencing was PBMCs. The receptors stem from a girl aged 2-10 years in good health and CMV-seropositive. CDR3s include the opening cysteine and the closing phenylalanine or tryptophan. D genes are given only for firm matches.

D: TRBD1; V: TRBV2; J: TRBJ1-2; CDR3: CASSLDREGTSF; DNA: TGTGCCAGCAGCCTGGACAGGGAGGGGACCTCCTTC
D: TRBD1; V: TRBV28; J: TRBJ2-5; CDR3: CASSWTGTLETQYF; DNA: TGTGCCAGCAGTTGGACAGGGACCTTAGAGACCCAGTACTTC
D: TRBD1; V: TRBV5-4; J: TRBJ2-7; CDR3: CASRLGQGKGPPLYEQYF; DNA: TGTGCCAGCAGACTGGGACAGGGAAAGGGGCCGCCCCTATACGAGCAGTACTTC
D: TRBD2; V: TRBV4-2; J: TRBJ2-3; CDR3: CASSQVRRTSGRGLGTDTQYF; DNA: TGTGCCAGCAGCCAAGTAAGAAGGACTAGCGGGAGGGGATTGGGCACAGATACGCAGTATTTT
D: .; V: TRBV7-6; J: TRBJ2-7; CDR3: CASSLDDGTYEQYF; DNA: TGTGCCAGCAGCTTAGATGATGGGACATACGAGCAGTACTTC
D: .; V: TRBV29-1; J: TRBJ1-3; CDR3: CSVDSRDITGNTIYF; DNA: TGCAGCGTTGATTCCCGGGACATAACTGGAAACACCATATATTTT
D: .; V: TRBV28; J: TRBJ2-7; CDR3: CASRSGTLSYEQYF; DNA: TGTGCCAGCAGATCCGGGACTCTTTCCTACGAGCAGTACTTC
D: .; V: TRBV5-1; J: TRBJ1-3; CDR3: CASSLDRVFGNTIYF; DNA: TGCGCCAGCAGCTTGGACAGGGTATTTGGAAACACCATATATTTT
D: .; V: TRBV19; J: TRBJ2-6; CDR3: CASSGGYDSGANVLTF; DNA: TGTGCCAGTAGTGGGGGGTACGACTCTGGGGCCAACGTCCTGACTTTC
D: .; V: TRBV19; J: TRBJ1-1; CDR3: CASRTMNTEAFF; DNA: TGTGCCAGTAGGACTATGAACACTGAAGCTTTCTTT
D: .; V: TRBV14; J: TRBJ1-2; CDR3: CASSQDQGSRGYTF; DNA: TGTGCCAGCAGCCAAGATCAGGGGTCCCGTGGCTACACCTTC
D: .; V: TRBV27; J: TRBJ1-1; CDR3: CASSLRGGNTEAFF; DNA: TGTGCCAGCAGTCTGAGAGGAGGGAACACTGAAGCTTTCTTT
D: .; V: TRBV30; J: TRBJ2-7; CDR3: CAWRGGSYEQYF; DNA: TGTGCCTGGAGGGGGGGATCCTACGAGCAGTACTTC
D: TRBD2; V: TRBV10-3; J: TRBJ2-1; CDR3: CAISEPKMTSGAHNEQFF; DNA: TGTGCCATCAGTGAGCCAAAAATGACTAGCGGAGCCCACAATGAGCAGTTCTTC
D: TRBD2; V: TRBV28; J: TRBJ2-2; CDR3: CASSFFVLAGVGTGELFF; DNA: TGTGCCAGCAGTTTTTTTGTGTTGGCGGGAGTAGGGACCGGGGAGCTGTTTTTT
D: TRBD2; V: TRBV10-1; J: TRBJ2-1; CDR3: CASSDGTSGSRDEQFF; DNA: TGCGCCAGCAGTGATGGGACTAGCGGGAGTAGGGATGAGCAGTTCTTC
D: .; V: TRBV18; J: TRBJ2-1; CDR3: CASHRDSYNEQFF; DNA: TGTGCCAGCCACCGGGACTCTTACAATGAGCAGTTCTTC
D: TRBD1; V: TRBV7-2; J: TRBJ2-1; CDR3: CASSPPRDRIHEQFF; DNA: TGTGCCAGCAGCCCCCCTCGGGACAGGATCCATGAGCAGTTCTTC